The 2 T cell receptor beta chains in this list originate from one sample, sequenced in a study of cytomegalovirus exposure and HLA in healthy donors. In the PCR, 60 Vbeta and 13 Jbeta primers were used. Measured with immunoSEQ multiplex PCR; TCRdb has only the in-frame clones, and not every one. The sample consists of some 130,000 clones, approximately 62% of them appearing once. Sequenced sample: PBMCs. The source of these receptors is a human donor in good health.

The CDR3 loop is CAIRRPSGRFHEQFF. The CDR3 coding sequence is TGTGCCATCAGGAGGCCTAGCGGGAGATTCCATGAGCAGTTCTTC. The rearrangement uses TRBV10-3 and TRBJ2-1, with TRBD2 matching over 10 bases. The CDR3 runs to 15 residues. CDR1 ENHRY and CDR2 SYGVKD come from the germline V gene. V lost 6 bases to trimming and J lost 8 bases; unmatched junction nucleotides: 10.

This rearrangement joins TRBV7-3 to TRBJ2-2; 14 nucleotides match TRBD2. This CDR3 region has 18 residues. Germline V gene lookup returns CDR1 SGHTA and CDR2 FQGTGA. Germline trimming cut 5 bases from V and 8 bases from J; bases unmatched to any gene: 13. The DNA for the CDR3 is TGTGCCAGCAGCCCCGGGACTAGCGGGAGAGTAAGGGGTGGGGAGCTGTTTTTT. Translating gives CASSPGTSGRVRGGELFF.